This T cell receptor beta chain originates from a study of blood T cell repertoires in COVID-19. Study-level information: PBMCs, B-cell-depleted T cells, or T cells provided the cDNA or gDNA that made up the material.

This study enrolled people aged about 18 to 100 from about two dozen US geographic areas. No more than 2 weeks before study entry, exposed participants had met a case of COVID-19. Clones were read by immunoSEQ multiplex PCR, and TCRdb kept only the in-frame ones, dropping some. The sample shows around 250,000 clones, 75% to 90% of them seen only once. The germline CDR1 and CDR2 sequences are SGHTA and FQGTGA. The CDR3 runs to 14 residues. V was clipped by 3 bases and J by 1 base; unmatched bases: 0. This receptor was identified in a middle-aged woman who had been exposed to COVID-19. Material: PBMCs or T cells enriched from blood (not recorded which). The chain carries TRBV7-3 and TRBJ2-1; 7 nucleotides match TRBD1. CDR3 sequence reads: CASSLGQSYNEQFF. In DNA, the CDR3 is TGTGCCAGCAGCTTGGGACAGTCCTACAATGAGCAGTTCTTC.